A few counts support the clone carrying this T cell receptor beta chain. Its antigen is still unknown. The sample comes from a study of identical twins. Study results and caveats: Models predicted less out-of-frame TCR alpha sharing in monozygotic twins than was found.

TCRdb reprocessed the 5' RACE reads with MiXCR, giving one entry per CDR3 protein. The sample includes around 960,000 distinct CDR3 sequences, about 12% of them seen just once. The sample was also reused in another study, on yellow fever vaccine responses in identical twins.

Sequencing input: PBMCs. This sequence was found in a woman younger than 30 in good health.

The CDR3 DNA reads as TGTGCCATCAGTGAGTCGGGACAGTTGTTGGAAAAACTGTTTTTT. Its protein is CAISESGQLLEKLFF. The V and J genes are TRBV10-3 and TRBJ1-4; 7 nucleotides agree with TRBD1. CDR1 and CDR2 (germline): ENHRY, SYGVKD. The CDR3 runs 15 residues. V trimming: 0 bases; J trimming: 8 bases; junction bases outside the gene matches: 6.